The 18 T cell receptor beta chains presented below share a single source sample, sequenced in a study of a mutant IDH1 vaccine in newly diagnosed glioma. These receptors' targets are unknown. The method was immunoSEQ multiplex PCR; TCRdb's version includes in-frame clones alone and lacks a portion of them. The repertoire includes about 77,000 clones, approximately 85% of them detected once, and roughly 0.81% sits in the top ten. Regarding time point: week 23, last vaccination. Vaccinated patients received 300 ug of mutant IDH1 20-mer peptide per dose, with topical imiquimod. The specimen comprised PBMCs, sampled from a glioma patient whose treatment included an IDH1 peptide vaccine. These receptors all stem from a woman in her forties or fifties with glioma.

DNA of the CDR3: TGTGCCAGCAGAGCCGGGACAGGGGGCCTATACGATGAGCAGTTCTTC. This gives the protein CASRAGTGGLYDEQFF. The rearrangement joins TRBV25-1 to TRBJ2-1, with 12 bases that match TRBD1. V lost 6 bases to trimming and J lost 8 bases; unmatched junction nucleotides: 11. Germline CDR1 and CDR2: MGHDK and SYGVNS. The CDR3 is made up of 16 amino acids.

The V call is TRBV30, the J call TRBJ2-7; a weak D match, TRBD2 (6 bases). V lost 0 bases, J lost 3 bases, and 18 bases lay in between. CDR1 is GTSNPN, CDR2 SVGIG, per germline (reference sequence). The CDR3 consists of 16 residues. CDR3 DNA: TGTGCCTGGAGTGTACGGGGCGGGGAGTTCGGCTACGAGCAGTACTTC. Its protein product is CAWSVRGGEFGYEQYF. Filled out from reference TRBV30 and TRBJ2-7, the complete variable domain reads SQTIHQWPATLVQPVGSPLSLECTVEGTSNPNLYWYRQAAGRGLQLLFYSVGIGQISSEVPQNLSASRPQDRQFILSSKKLLLSDSGFYLCAWSVRGGEFGYEQYFGPGTRLTVT.

In the case of this clone: At one end, the junction sequence differs from germline, possibly due to a read error. The J gene is TRBJ2-1, the V gene TRBV19, with TRBD2 identical over 8 bases. From germline, CDR1 is LNHDA and CDR2 SQIVND (reference sequence). CDR3 length: 15 residues. The CDR3 nucleotides are TGTGCCAGTAGCATAGTTCCGGGAGGGCCCATTGAGCAGTTCTTC. Translating it yields CASSIVPGGPIEQFF.

This chain uses TRBV18 with TRBJ1-1; 8 bases are shared with TRBD1. Germline values: CDR1 KGHSH, CDR2 LQKENI. With 3 bases clipped from V and 5 bases from J, the junction kept 5 bases outside the gene matches. The CDR3 is 14 residues long. CDR3 bases: TGTGCCAGCTCACCCCGACAGGGGCATACTGAAGCTTTCTTT. This encodes CASSPRQGHTEAFF.

The rearrangement links TRBV6-1 to TRBJ2-1; D uncertain. V was shortened by 0 bases and J by 0 bases, with 9 bases between the two germline ends. Germline V CDR1 and CDR2: MNHNS, SASEGT. The CDR3 length is 16 residues. CDR3 sequence: CASSEARLSSYNEQFF. CDR3 nucleotides: TGTGCCAGCAGTGAAGCGCGGCTGAGCTCCTACAATGAGCAGTTCTTC.

The rearrangement joins TRBV6-5 to TRBJ2-3; 7 nucleotides line up with TRBD2. CDR1 and CDR2 (germline): MNHEY, SVGAGI. The trim removed 2 bases at V and 1 base at J, leaving 3 bases unmatched. This CDR3 is built from 15 residues. CDR3 nucleotide sequence: TGTGCCAGCAGTTACGGCGGGAGTGGCACAGATACGCAGTATTTT. It codes for CASSYGGSGTDTQYF.

This clone appeared once. The chain combines TRBV6-5 with TRBJ1-3, with no clear D. The CDR3 is 14 residues long. V was clipped by 0 bases and J by 4 bases, with 7 bases between them. Germline CDR1 reads MNHEY; CDR2 reads SVGAGI. The CDR3 DNA reads as TGTGCCAGCAGTTACTCGGAGTTGGGAAACACCATATATTTT. Translating it yields CASSYSELGNTIYF.

V and J are TRBV28 and TRBJ2-7, with TRBD2 matching over 12 bases. The V gene end was trimmed by 7 bases and the J gene end by 3 bases; junction bases not matched to a gene: 7. In germline, CDR1 is MDHEN, CDR2 SYDVKM. This CDR3 is built from 15 residues. CDR3 loop: CASTPGGLAGYEQYF. The CDR3 DNA reads TGTGCCAGCACTCCAGGGGGACTAGCGGGCTACGAGCAGTACTTC.

In its sample, this clone was seen a few times. The CDR3 reads CASSLMAENTEAFF. The CDR3, as DNA: TGTGCCAGCAGTTTAATGGCAGAGAACACTGAAGCTTTCTTT. The V and J genes are TRBV27 and TRBJ1-1; D is undetermined. Looked up from germline, CDR1 is MNHEY and CDR2 is SMNVEV (reference sequence). The V end was cut by 2 bases, the J end by 1 base, with 8 bases between. CDR3 length equals 14 residues.

The genes are TRBV29-1 and TRBJ1-4; 8 bases align to TRBD1. The V segment lost 7 bases and the J segment 10 bases; nucleotides outside the gene matches: 8. Germline CDR1 and CDR2: SQVTM and ANQGSEA. The CDR3 sequence is 12 residues long. In nucleotides, the CDR3 is TGCAGCGCCGGGACAGGAGACGGAAAACTGTTTTTT. Translation gives CSAGTGDGKLFF.

The chain combines TRBV6-5 with TRBJ1-1; 7 bases agree with TRBD1. There are 14 residues in the CDR3. The trim removed 5 bases at V and 2 bases at J, leaving 5 bases unmatched. CDR1 is MNHEY and CDR2 is SVGAGI in the germline V gene. The CDR3 DNA is TGTGCCAGCAGTCACGGGACAGCTAACACTGAAGCTTTCTTT. Translated, it gives CASSHGTANTEAFF.

This sequence joins TRBV28 and TRBJ2-3; no clear D. Germline V gene data show CDR1 as MDHEN and CDR2 as SYDVKM. This CDR3 spans 14 amino acids. V lost 4 bases, J lost 0 bases, and 8 bases lay in between. CDR3 sequence: CASSSLTSTDTQYF. CDR3 DNA sequence: TGTGCCAGCAGTTCTCTAACTAGCACAGATACGCAGTATTTT.

V gene TRBV5-1 combines with J gene TRBJ2-4; tentatively, D is TRBD1 or TRBD2 (6 bases each). The CDR3 spans 15 residues. Germline assignment: CDR1 SGHRS and CDR2 YFSETQ. Between the trimmed V and J ends, which lost 4 bases and 6 bases, there was a span of 17 bases. CDR3 in DNA: TGCGCCAGCAGCCCCACCCCCGGGGGCGGAAACATTCAGTACTTC. Protein sequence: CASSPTPGGGNIQYF.

The chain has TRBV19 and TRBJ1-1, with TRBD1 matching 12 bases. CDR3 length: 16 amino acids. Trimming removed 6 bases from V and 0 bases from J; junction bases left unmatched: 5. Germline CDR1 is LNHDA and CDR2 is SQIVND (reference sequence). The CDR3 spells CASRGDRGRLNTEAFF. The CDR3 DNA reads TGTGCCAGTAGGGGGGACAGGGGGCGGCTGAACACTGAAGCTTTCTTT. The whole variable domain, filled in from reference TRBV19 and TRBJ1-1, reads DGGITQSPKYLFRKEGQNVTLSCEQNLNHDAMYWYRQDPGQGLRLIYYSQIVNDFQKGDIAEGYSVSREKKESFPLTVTSAQKNPTAFYLCASRGDRGRLNTEAFFGQGTRLTVV.

The chain is built from TRBV6-5 and TRBJ2-2; D remains unclear. Between the trimmed V and J ends, which lost 8 bases and 4 bases, there was a span of 17 bases. CDR3 size: 15 residues. Germline CDR1 is MNHEY and CDR2 is SVGAGI. This chain's CDR3 is CASRGLRVRTGELFF. The CDR3 DNA reads TGTGCCAGCCGAGGCCTACGGGTTCGCACCGGGGAGCTGTTTTTT.

The chain joins TRBV19 to TRBJ1-5; perhaps TRBD1 as D (6 bases). This CDR3 contains 15 residues. Germline V gene lookup returns CDR1 LNHDA and CDR2 SQIVND (reference sequence). V was shortened by 2 bases and J by 0 bases, with 8 bases between the two germline ends. The CDR3 DNA sequence: TGTGCCAGTAGTATATACAGGGATAGCAATCAGCCCCAGCATTTT. It is translated as CASSIYRDSNQPQHF.

J is TRBJ2-1 and V is TRBV11-2; maybe TRBD1 (5 bases). The length of the CDR3 is 17 residues. The V gene's germline CDR1 is SGHAT and CDR2 FQNNGV. The ends were cut back, 2 bases at V and 2 bases at J, with 16 bases in the middle. The CDR3 is CASSLTGSSGPYNEQFF. CDR3 in DNA: TGTGCCAGCAGCTTAACAGGCAGCAGTGGCCCCTACAATGAGCAGTTCTTC.

The V and J genes are TRBV18 and TRBJ2-7; D is possibly TRBD1 or TRBD2 (5 bases each). The CDR3 has 16 amino acids. Germline CDR1 and CDR2: KGHSH and LQKENI. The germline V and J ends were trimmed by 3 bases and 2 bases, with 17 bases remaining between them. The CDR3 loop reads CASSPPDGTAAYEQYF. The CDR3 DNA follows: TGTGCCAGCTCACCCCCCGACGGGACGGCCGCCTACGAGCAGTACTTC.